This entry lists 19 T cell receptor beta chains sequenced from one sample in a study of OX40 agonist ivuxolimab in advanced cancers. Clones were read by immunoSEQ multiplex PCR, and TCRdb kept only the in-frame ones, dropping some. The sample lists over 75,000 clones, about 89% seen once, with roughly 8.7% in the top ten. This sample comprised CD4+ or CD8+ T cells sorted from blood, obtained in a trial of the OX40 agonist ivuxolimab. The receptors stem from an adult with an advanced solid tumor such as melanoma, head and neck, liver or kidney cancer.

With regard to this clone: Relative to the germline gene, one junction end is altered; a read error may explain this. The J gene is TRBJ2-5, the V gene TRBV7-7, with D perhaps matching TRBD2 (5 bases). The CDR3 totals 13 residues. Looked up from germline, CDR1 is SSHAT and CDR2 is FNYEAQ (reference sequence). CDR3 region: CASSLPWEETQYF. CDR3 bases: TGTGCTAGCAGCTTACCCTGGGAGGAGACCCAGTACTTC.

CDR3 nucleotides: TGTGCCAGCAGTGAAGTGGGACTAGCGGGAAATACGCAGTATTTT. It encodes CASSEVGLAGNTQYF. This chain joins TRBV2 and TRBJ2-3, with 13 bases aligning to TRBD2. CDR1 SNHLY and CDR2 FYNNEI come from the germline V gene. CDR3 length: 15 residues. Trimming took 1 base from V and 7 from J; bases not matched to a gene: 2.

This clone was detected only once. For the CDR3, the DNA is TGTGCCTGGACCTCCCGGGACAGGGGCAATTATAATTCACCCCTCCACTTT. It specifies CAWTSRDRGNYNSPLHF. The V and J genes are TRBV30 and TRBJ1-6, with TRBD1 matching over 10 bases. With 4 bases clipped from V and 4 bases from J, the junction kept 10 bases outside the gene matches. CDR1 is GTSNPN, CDR2 SVGIG, per germline (reference sequence). CDR3 length equals 17 residues.

The count of this clone is one. This chain uses TRBV7-9 with TRBJ2-3, with TRBD2 matching 10 bases. V gave up 7 bases and J gave up 1 base; unmatched junction bases: 2. The CDR3 contains 14 residues. Germline-derived CDR1 and CDR2 are SEHNR and FQNEAQ (reference sequence). The CDR3, as DNA: TGTGCCAGCACCGGGACTAGCGGCACAGATACGCAGTATTTT. Translation gives CASTGTSGTDTQYF.

The genes are TRBV6-9 and TRBJ2-2; D not resolved. This CDR3 has 13 residues. The V gene lost 3 bases and the J gene lost 2 bases, with 4 bases spanning the gap. Germline CDR1 reads MNHGY; CDR2 reads SVAAGI. The CDR3 nucleotides are TGTGCCAGCAGTTACCTAAACACCGGGGAGCTGTTTTTT. Translation: CASSYLNTGELFF.

The CDR3 region has the DNA TGTGCCAGCTCACCACAGGGGCTAGCGATAAACGAGCAGTACTTC. Residues: CASSPQGLAINEQYF. The V call is TRBV18, the J call TRBJ2-7; possibly TRBD2 for D (6 bases). Germline CDR1 is KGHSH and CDR2 is LQKENI. The CDR3 is 15 residues long. V dropped 1 base and J dropped 5 bases, with 15 bases sitting between them.

The chain has TRBV5-1 and TRBJ1-1, with 8 bases lining up with TRBD1. From germline, CDR1 is SGHRS and CDR2 YFSETQ. The length of the CDR3 is 14 residues. J gave up 8 bases and V 2 bases, and 8 bases lay outside the gene matches. The CDR3 DNA is TGCGCCAGCAGCTTCGGGACAGGCCCCAAGGAAGCTTTCTTT. It specifies CASSFGTGPKEAFF.

V usage is TRBV27 and J usage is TRBJ1-1; weak D call: TRBD1 (5 bases). Trimming left V 5 bases short and J 2 bases short, with 9 bases between. Germline values: CDR1 MNHEY, CDR2 SMNVEV (reference sequence). This CDR3 is 13 amino acids long. The CDR3 spells CASSLGHNTEAFF. The CDR3 bases are TGTGCCAGCAGTCTCGGACACAACACTGAAGCTTTCTTT.

V usage is TRBV5-1 and J usage is TRBJ2-5; D unclear. The CDR3 runs 14 residues. Germline V gene data show CDR1 as SGHRS and CDR2 as YFSETQ. Trimming pared 1 base from V and 2 bases from J, leaving 9 bases between. The CDR3 loop is CASSLFGQQETQYF. DNA for the CDR3: TGCGCCAGCAGCTTGTTTGGGCAGCAAGAGACCCAGTACTTC.

This chain's CDR3 is CAISALAGGGDEQFF. As DNA, the CDR3 is TGTGCCATCAGTGCGCTAGCGGGAGGGGGCGATGAGCAGTTCTTC. The chain employs TRBV10-3 and TRBJ2-1, with 12 bases lining up with TRBD2. The trim removed 4 bases at V and 8 bases at J, leaving 6 bases unmatched. CDR3 length: 15 amino acids. CDR1 and CDR2 from the germline V gene are ENHRY and SYGVKD.

This clone showed up just once. The chain couples TRBV19 to TRBJ2-2, with 7 positions matching TRBD2. There are 16 residues in the CDR3. Trimming took 5 bases from V and 0 from J; bases not matched to a gene: 6. Germline loops: CDR1 LNHDA, CDR2 SQIVND (reference sequence). CDR3 amino acids: CASSLKGLPNTGELFF. In DNA, the CDR3 is TGTGCCAGTAGTTTAAAGGGACTACCGAACACCGGGGAGCTGTTTTTT.

The chain has TRBV19 and TRBJ1-1, with TRBD1 as a possible D gene (6 bases). CDR3 length: 15 amino acids. In germline, CDR1 is LNHDA, CDR2 SQIVND (reference sequence). V shed 4 bases and J shed 3 bases, with 15 bases lying between them. CDR3 in amino acids: CASSKGVTGDTEAFF. The DNA for the CDR3 is TGTGCCAGTAGTAAAGGGGTGACAGGAGACACTGAAGCTTTCTTT.

The chain joins TRBV9 to TRBJ2-7; 10 bases fit TRBD1. V shed 7 bases, J shed 6 bases, and the junction held 10 bases outside the gene matches. In germline, CDR1 is SGDLS, CDR2 YYNGEE. This CDR3 has 14 residues. CDR3 amino acids: CASAPGTGDPEQYF. In DNA, the CDR3 is TGTGCCAGCGCACCCGGGACAGGGGATCCCGAGCAGTACTTC.

This clone was seen once. The rearrangement links TRBV11-1 to TRBJ2-1; no reliable D call. V lost 0 bases and J lost 9, with 9 bases in between. Per the germline V gene, CDR1 is SGHAT and CDR2 is FQDESV (reference sequence). The CDR3 covers 13 residues. Written as DNA, the CDR3 is TGTGCCAGCAGCTTAGCGACCCCGGTTGAGCAGTTCTTC. Translated: CASSLATPVEQFF.

Only one count was recorded for this clone. The gene calls are TRBV6-5 and TRBJ2-1, with D possibly being TRBD2 (6 bases). Trimming removed 0 bases from V and 3 bases from J, with 12 bases in between. CDR3 length: 16 amino acids. The germline gives CDR1 MNHEY, CDR2 SVGAGI. CDR3 DNA: TGTGCCAGCAGTTACTCAGGCGGGGCCTACTACAATGAGCAGTTCTTC. Its protein is CASSYSGGAYYNEQFF.

The chain combines TRBV21-1 with TRBJ1-5. TRBV21-1 is flagged as a pseudogene. The CDR3 totals 19 residues. The CDR3 loop reads CASSKGQSVSNLFNQPQHF. The DNA of the CDR3 is TGTGCCAGCAGCAAAGGTCAATCAGTCTCTAACCTCTTTAATCAGCCCCAGCATTTT.

The chain carries TRBV19 and TRBJ2-5; tentative D call: TRBD1 (6 bases). The CDR3 has 15 amino acids. Germline-derived CDR1 and CDR2 are LNHDA and SQIVND (reference sequence). Trimming removed 6 bases from V and 4 bases from J, with 18 bases in between. The CDR3 loop reads CASSRLGQQSETQYF. DNA of the CDR3: TGTGCCAGTAGCCGTCTCGGACAGCAGTCAGAGACCCAGTACTTC.

The chain combines TRBV19 with TRBJ1-5; no firm D call. CDR3 length: 13 amino acids. V was trimmed by 5 bases and J by 11 bases, leaving 16 bases between them. Germline CDR1 and CDR2: LNHDA and SQIVND (reference sequence). For the CDR3, the DNA is TGTGCCAGTAGTCCCAAGGGTCTTGGGACCCAGCATTTT. As protein: CASSPKGLGTQHF.

The rearrangement uses TRBV7-9 and TRBJ1-2; D is unclear. CDR1 is SEHNR and CDR2 is FQNEAQ in the germline V gene (reference sequence). The CDR3 has 13 residues. Trimming removed 5 bases from V and 4 bases from J, with 11 bases in between. CDR3 coding DNA: TGTGCCAGCAGCCTAGGAGTAATCTATGGCTACACCTTC. Its translation is CASSLGVIYGYTF. Variable domain in full (rest from reference TRBV7-9 and TRBJ1-2): DTGVSQNPRHKITKRGQNVTFRCDPISEHNRLYWYRQTLGQGPEFLTYFQNEAQLEKSRLLSDRFSAERPKGSFSTLEIQRTEQGDSAMYLCASSLGVIYGYTFGSGTRLTVV.